The rows below give T cell receptor beta chains drawn from one sample of a study of identical twins. TCRdb called the 5' RACE reads again in MiXCR, with one record for every CDR3 protein. The sample comprises around 550,000 distinct CDR3 sequences, 13% to 15% of which are singletons, and about 0.4% rests with the top ten. The data also belong to a second study, concerning yellow fever vaccine responses in identical twins.

The specimen sequenced was CD4+ T cells sorted from blood. The receptors originated from a woman under 30 in good health. Both conserved end residues are part of each CDR3. D genes are given only for firm matches. Expanded clones are given a class, and other clones once, few, many or no size at all.

TRBD1	TRBV2	.	TRBJ2-1	TGTGCCAGCAGGTGGACAGGGATGAGCGATGAGCAGTTCTTC	CASRWTGMSDEQFF
TRBD1	TRBV5-1	few	TRBJ2-5	TGCGCCAGCAGCTTGGGACAGGGAATTTTTCAAGAGACCCAGTACTTC	CASSLGQGIFQETQYF
TRBD1	TRBV5-6	few	TRBJ2-4	TGTGCCAGCAGCTTGGGTACAGGGGGGAACAAAAACATTCAGTACTTC	CASSLGTGGNKNIQYF
.	TRBV11-2	.	TRBJ1-1	TGTGCCAGCAGCTCAGAGGGGGTCTGGACTGAAGCTTTCTTT	CASSSEGVWTEAFF
TRBD1	TRBV6-5	once	TRBJ2-7	TGTGCCAGCAGTTACTACGGGACAGGGGAACAGACCTACGAGCAGTACTTC	CASSYYGTGEQTYEQYF
.	TRBV12-3/TRBV12-4	.	TRBJ1-5	TGTGCCAGCAGTTTTGAAGGGAACGATCAGCCCCAGCATTTT	CASSFEGNDQPQHF
.	TRBV29-1	.	TRBJ2-1	TGCGGATTCCTGACAAGCTCCTACAATGAGCAGTTCTTC	CGFLTSSYNEQFF
TRBD2	TRBV2	few	TRBJ2-7	TGTGCCAGCAGTGAACTCACTAGCGGGAACTACGAGCAGTACTTC	CASSELTSGNYEQYF
.	TRBV5-6	.	TRBJ2-1	TGTGCCAGCAGCTTTCGCCCGGTCGGGACAAACAATGAGCAGTTCTTC	CASSFRPVGTNNEQFF
TRBD2	TRBV7-8	.	TRBJ2-7	TGTGCCAGCAGCCTAATAGCGGGAGAGGGGTACGAGCAGTACTTC	CASSLIAGEGYEQYF
TRBD1	TRBV29-1	few	TRBJ2-7	TGCAGCGCTAGGGACAGGGGACACGAGCAGTACTTC	CSARDRGHEQYF